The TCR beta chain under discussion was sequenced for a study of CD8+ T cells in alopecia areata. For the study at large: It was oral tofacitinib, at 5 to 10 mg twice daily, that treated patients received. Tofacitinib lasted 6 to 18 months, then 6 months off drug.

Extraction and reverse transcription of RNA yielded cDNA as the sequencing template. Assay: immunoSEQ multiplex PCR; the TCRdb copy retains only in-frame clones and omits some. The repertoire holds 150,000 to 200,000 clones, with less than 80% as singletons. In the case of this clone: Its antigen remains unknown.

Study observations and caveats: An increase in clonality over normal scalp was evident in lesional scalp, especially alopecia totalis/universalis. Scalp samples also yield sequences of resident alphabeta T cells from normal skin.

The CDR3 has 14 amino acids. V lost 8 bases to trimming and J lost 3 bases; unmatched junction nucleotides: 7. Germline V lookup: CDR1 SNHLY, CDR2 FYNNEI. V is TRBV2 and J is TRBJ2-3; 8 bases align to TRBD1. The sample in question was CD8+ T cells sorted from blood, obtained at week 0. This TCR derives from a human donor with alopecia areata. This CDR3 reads CASPVDRETDTQYF. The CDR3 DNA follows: TGTGCCAGCCCCGTGGACAGGGAAACAGATACGCAGTATTTT.